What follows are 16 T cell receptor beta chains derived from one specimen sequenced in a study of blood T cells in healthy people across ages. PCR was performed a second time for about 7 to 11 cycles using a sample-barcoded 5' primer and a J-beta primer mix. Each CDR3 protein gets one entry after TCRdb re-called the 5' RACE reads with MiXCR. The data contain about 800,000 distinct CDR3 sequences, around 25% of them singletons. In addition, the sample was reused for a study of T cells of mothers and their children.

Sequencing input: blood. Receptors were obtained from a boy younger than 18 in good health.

CDR3 sequence (DNA): TGCGCCAGCAGCCAAGGGTGGTGGGAGGAGACCCAGTACTTC. It specifies CASSQGWWEETQYF. The chain combines TRBV4-1 with TRBJ2-5; tentative D call: TRBD2 (5 bases). Trimming took off 1 base at V and 5 bases at J, with 11 bases between the two ends. Per the germline V gene, CDR1 is MGHRA and CDR2 is YSYEKL. This CDR3 spans 14 amino acids.

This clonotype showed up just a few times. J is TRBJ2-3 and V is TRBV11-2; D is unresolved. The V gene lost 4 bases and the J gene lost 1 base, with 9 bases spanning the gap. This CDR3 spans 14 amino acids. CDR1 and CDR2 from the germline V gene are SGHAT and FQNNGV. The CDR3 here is CASSWGSGTDTQYF. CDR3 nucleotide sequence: TGTGCCAGCAGCTGGGGTTCGGGCACAGATACGCAGTATTTT.

CDR3 in amino acids: CASTLGRELGNEQFF. The CDR3 bases are TGTGCCAGCACCCTCGGGCGGGAGTTGGGCAATGAGCAGTTCTTC. The chain couples TRBV7-9 to TRBJ2-1, with 7 nucleotides matching TRBD2. V lost 7 bases to trimming and J lost 6 bases; unmatched junction nucleotides: 12. Germline loops: CDR1 SEHNR, CDR2 FQNEAQ (reference sequence). CDR3 length: 15 amino acids.

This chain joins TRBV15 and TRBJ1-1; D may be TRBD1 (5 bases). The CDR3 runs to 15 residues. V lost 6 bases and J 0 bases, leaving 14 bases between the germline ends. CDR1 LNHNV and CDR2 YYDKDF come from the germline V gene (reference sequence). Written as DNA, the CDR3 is TGTGCCACCAGACAGAAATGGGGCTTGAACACTGAAGCTTTCTTT. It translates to CATRQKWGLNTEAFF.

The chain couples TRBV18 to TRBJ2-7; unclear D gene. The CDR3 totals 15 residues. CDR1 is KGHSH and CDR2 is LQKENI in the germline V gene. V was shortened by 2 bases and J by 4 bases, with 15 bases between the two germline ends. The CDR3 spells CASSPTRENSYEQYF. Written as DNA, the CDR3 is TGTGCCAGCTCACCAACAAGGGAAAATTCGTACGAGCAGTACTTC.

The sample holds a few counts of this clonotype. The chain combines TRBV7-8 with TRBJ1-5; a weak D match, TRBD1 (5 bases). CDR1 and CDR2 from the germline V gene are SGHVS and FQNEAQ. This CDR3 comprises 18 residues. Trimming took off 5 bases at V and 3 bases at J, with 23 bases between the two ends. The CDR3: CASSISGRTAGHNQPQHF. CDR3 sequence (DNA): TGTGCCAGCAGCATTAGTGGGAGGACCGCCGGACACAATCAGCCCCAGCATTTT.

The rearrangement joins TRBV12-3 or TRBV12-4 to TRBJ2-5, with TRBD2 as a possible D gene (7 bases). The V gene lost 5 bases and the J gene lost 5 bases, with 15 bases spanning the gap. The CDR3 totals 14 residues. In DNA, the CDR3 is TGTGCCAGCAGTGCCTCCCGGGGGGCCGAGACCCAGTACTTC. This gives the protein CASSASRGAETQYF.

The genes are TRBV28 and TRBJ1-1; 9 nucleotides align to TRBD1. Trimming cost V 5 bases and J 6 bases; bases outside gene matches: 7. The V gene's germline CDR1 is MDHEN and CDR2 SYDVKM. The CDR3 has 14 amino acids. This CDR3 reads CASSPQGQGAEAFF. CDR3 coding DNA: TGTGCCAGCAGTCCCCAGGGACAGGGAGCTGAAGCTTTCTTT.

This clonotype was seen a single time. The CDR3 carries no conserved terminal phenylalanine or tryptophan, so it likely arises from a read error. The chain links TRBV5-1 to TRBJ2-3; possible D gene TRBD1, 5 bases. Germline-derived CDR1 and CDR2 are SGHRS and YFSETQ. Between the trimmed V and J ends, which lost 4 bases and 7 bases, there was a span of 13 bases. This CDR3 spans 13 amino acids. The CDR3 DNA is TGCGCCAGCAGCAGGACCGGACACAATACGCAGTATTAT. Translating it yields CASSRTGHNTQYY.

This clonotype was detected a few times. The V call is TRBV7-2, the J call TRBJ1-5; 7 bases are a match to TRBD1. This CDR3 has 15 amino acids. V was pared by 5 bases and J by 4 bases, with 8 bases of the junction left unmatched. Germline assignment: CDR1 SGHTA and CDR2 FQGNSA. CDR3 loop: CASSTGEKGNQPQHF. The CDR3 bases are TGTGCCAGCAGCACAGGGGAGAAGGGGAATCAGCCCCAGCATTTT.

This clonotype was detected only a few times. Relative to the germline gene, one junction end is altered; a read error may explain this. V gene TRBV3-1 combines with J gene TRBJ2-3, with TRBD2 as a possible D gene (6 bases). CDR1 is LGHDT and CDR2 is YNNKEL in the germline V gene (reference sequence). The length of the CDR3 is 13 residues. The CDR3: CASRAGRSETQYF. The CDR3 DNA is TGTGCCAGCAGGGCGGGACGTTCGGAAACCCAGTACTTT.

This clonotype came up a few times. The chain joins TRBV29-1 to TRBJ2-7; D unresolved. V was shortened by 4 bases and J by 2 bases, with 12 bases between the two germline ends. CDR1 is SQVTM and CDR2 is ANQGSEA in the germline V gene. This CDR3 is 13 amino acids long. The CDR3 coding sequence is TGCAGCGTTGCTCACTTTAATACCTACGAGCAGTACTTC. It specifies CSVAHFNTYEQYF.

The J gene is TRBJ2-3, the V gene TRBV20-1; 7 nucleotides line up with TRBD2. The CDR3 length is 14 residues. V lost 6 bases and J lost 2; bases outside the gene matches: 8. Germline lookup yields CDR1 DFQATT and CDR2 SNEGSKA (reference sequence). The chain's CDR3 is CSAKTSPNTDTQYF. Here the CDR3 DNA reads TGCAGTGCGAAGACTAGCCCTAACACAGATACGCAGTATTTT.

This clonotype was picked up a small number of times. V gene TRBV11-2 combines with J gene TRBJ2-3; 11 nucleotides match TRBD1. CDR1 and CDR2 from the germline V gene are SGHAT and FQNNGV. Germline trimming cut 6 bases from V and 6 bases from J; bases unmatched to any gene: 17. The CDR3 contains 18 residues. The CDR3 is CASRAPFGTGGSLDTQYF. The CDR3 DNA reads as TGTGCCAGCAGGGCCCCATTCGGGACAGGGGGTTCCTTGGATACGCAGTATTTT.

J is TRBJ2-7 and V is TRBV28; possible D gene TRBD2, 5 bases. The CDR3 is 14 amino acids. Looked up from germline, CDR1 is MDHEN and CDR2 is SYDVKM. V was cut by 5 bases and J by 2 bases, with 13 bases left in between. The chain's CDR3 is CASSPLAVTYEQYF. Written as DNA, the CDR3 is TGTGCCAGCAGTCCCCTAGCTGTTACCTACGAGCAGTACTTC.

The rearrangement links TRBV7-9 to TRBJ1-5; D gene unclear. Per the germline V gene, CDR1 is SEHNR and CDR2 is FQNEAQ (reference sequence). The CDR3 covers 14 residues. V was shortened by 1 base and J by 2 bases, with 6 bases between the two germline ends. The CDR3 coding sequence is TGTGCCAGCAGCTTAGGCGGGCGCAATCAGCCCCAGCATTTT. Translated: CASSLGGRNQPQHF.